The 3 T cell receptor beta chains listed next were all sequenced from one sample in a study of CD8 T cells in Susac syndrome. RNA in amounts of about 0.45 to 1 ug was reverse transcribed with random hexamers. TCRdb independently ran MiXCR on the immunoSEQ multiplex PCR reads; one entry per CDR3 protein. The sample shows around 130,000 distinct CDR3 sequences, 85% to 95% of them seen only once. The source material was CD4+ T cells from PBMCs. These receptors were collected from a human donor with multiple sclerosis.

This chain links TRBV5-1 with TRBJ2-1; D might be TRBD1 (6 bases). The CDR3 has 15 amino acids. The germline CDR1 and CDR2 sequences are SGHRS and YFSETQ. The V gene lost 5 bases and the J gene lost 5 bases, with 17 bases spanning the gap. CDR3 bases: TGCGCCAGCAGATATCCGGGACAAGGTAACAATGAGCAGTTCTTC. Amino acids: CASRYPGQGNNEQFF. The full variable domain, its missing parts supplied by reference TRBV5-1 and TRBJ2-1, is KAGVTQTPRYLIKTRGQQVTLSCSPISGHRSVSWYQQTPGQGLQFLFEYFSETQRNKGNFPGRFSGRQFSNSRSEMNVSTLELGDSALYLCASRYPGQGNNEQFFGPGTRLTVL.

The rearrangement uses TRBV23-1 and TRBJ1-2, with TRBD1 matching over 7 bases. TRBV23-1 is reported as an ORF; its role is uncertain. Trimming cost V 6 bases and J 8 bases; bases outside gene matches: 12. The CDR3 extends over 14 amino acids. CDR3 protein: CASREVTGPEGYTF. The CDR3 DNA is TGCGCCAGCAGGGAAGTGACAGGGCCGGAAGGCTACACCTTC.

The rearrangement uses TRBV3-1 and TRBJ1-1, with D perhaps matching TRBD1 (5 bases). Trimming pared 4 bases from V and 4 bases from J, leaving 13 bases between. Looked up from germline, CDR1 is LGHDT and CDR2 is YNNKEL (reference sequence). The CDR3 is 14 amino acids. CDR3 in amino acids: CASSRDVKGTEAFF. CDR3 in DNA: TGTGCCAGCAGCCGGGACGTGAAGGGCACTGAAGCTTTCTTT.